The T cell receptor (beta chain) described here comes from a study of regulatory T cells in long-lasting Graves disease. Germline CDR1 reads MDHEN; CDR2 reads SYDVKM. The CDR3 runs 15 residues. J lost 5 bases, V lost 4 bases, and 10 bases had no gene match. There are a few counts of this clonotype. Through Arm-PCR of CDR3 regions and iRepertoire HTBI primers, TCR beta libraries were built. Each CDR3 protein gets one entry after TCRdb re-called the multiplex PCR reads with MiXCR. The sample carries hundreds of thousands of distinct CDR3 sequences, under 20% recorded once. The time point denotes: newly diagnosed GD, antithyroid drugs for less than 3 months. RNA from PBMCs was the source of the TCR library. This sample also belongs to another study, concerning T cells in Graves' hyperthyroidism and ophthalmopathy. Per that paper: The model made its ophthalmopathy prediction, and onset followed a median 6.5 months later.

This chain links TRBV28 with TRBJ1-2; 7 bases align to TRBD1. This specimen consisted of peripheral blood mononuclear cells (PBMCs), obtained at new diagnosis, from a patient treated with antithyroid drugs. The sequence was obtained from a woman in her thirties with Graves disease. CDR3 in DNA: TGTGCCAGCAGTTCCGCCGACAGGGCCTGGTATGGCTACACCTTC. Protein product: CASSSADRAWYGYTF.